This T cell receptor (beta chain) was retrieved from a study of Graves' ophthalmopathy and Graves' hyperthyroidism. Amplification from RNA transcripts yielded the TCR beta CDR3 regions. First-round RT-PCR used HTBI primers; second-round multiplex PCR followed. TCRdb ran MiXCR on the multiplex PCR reads and lists one entry per CDR3 protein. The top ten hold approximately 7% of the sample, which has hundreds of thousands of distinct CDR3 sequences, 20% to 25% seen once. Trimming pared 7 bases from V and 1 base from J, leaving 10 bases between. Germline CDR1 reads MNHNS; CDR2 reads SASEGT. The CDR3 totals 13 residues.

V gene TRBV6-1 combines with J gene TRBJ2-5, with a weak D call TRBD2 (6 bases). The TCR sequence derives from a woman aged 18-29 years with stable Graves' hyperthyroidism. Some clones in this sample may be carry-over from other donors' samples. The sample was peripheral blood. This chain's CDR3 is CASTGTSQETQYF. CDR3 in DNA: TGTGCCAGCACCGGGACTTCCCAAGAGACCCAGTACTTC.